This is a list of T cell receptor beta chains from one sample in a study of blood T cell repertoires in COVID-19. The table came from immunoSEQ multiplex PCR; TCRdb's copy has only in-frame clones and leaves some out. The sample lists under 250,000 clones; roughly 90% were seen once. The sequencing sample was made of PBMCs or T cells enriched from blood (not recorded which). The receptors here all came from a woman aged 25 to 39 with acute COVID-19. Both conserved end residues are part of each CDR3. The D gene is left open where the match is weak. Not all rows give a size; the values are once, few, many and, for expanded clones, a class.

v_gene	d_gene	abundance	j_gene	CDR3aa	CDR3nt
TRBV4-3	TRBD1	NA	TRBJ2-1	CASSQDPGGDEQFF	TGCGCCAGCAGCCAAGATCCAGGGGGTGATGAGCAGTTCTTC
TRBV13	NA	NA	TRBJ1-2	CASSLHGDGEGGENYGYTF	TGTGCCAGCAGCTTGCACGGCGACGGGGAAGGGGGAGAGAACTATGGCTACACCTTC
TRBV11-2	NA	NA	TRBJ1-6	CASSPGTENSPLHF	TGTGCCAGCAGCCCGGGGACTGAGAATTCACCCCTCCACTTT
TRBV4-1	TRBD2	NA	TRBJ2-3	CASSQEGSSGGSTDTQYF	TGCGCCAGCAGCCAAGAAGGTTCCAGCGGGGGGAGCACAGATACGCAGTATTTT
TRBV5-1	TRBD1	NA	TRBJ1-1	CASSLEGGQTYTEAFF	TGCGCCAGCAGCTTGGAGGGGGGACAGACCTACACTGAAGCTTTCTTT
TRBV27	TRBD1	NA	TRBJ1-1	CASSLLPLPGQSEAFF	TGTGCCAGCAGTTTACTTCCCCTACCGGGACAGTCTGAAGCTTTCTTT
TRBV4-3	TRBD1	NA	TRBJ1-4	CASSSTGVNEKLFF	TGCGCCAGCAGCTCAACAGGGGTGAATGAAAAACTGTTTTTT
TRBV12-3/TRBV12-4	TRBD1	NA	TRBJ1-1	CASSGTGTEAFF	TGTGCCAGCAGTGGGACAGGGACTGAAGCTTTCTTT
TRBV19	NA	NA	TRBJ2-2	CASSPSGSLTGELFF	TGTGCCAGTAGTCCCTCGGGAAGTCTCACCGGGGAGCTGTTTTTT
TRBV29-1	TRBD1	NA	TRBJ1-4	CSVERQGVEKLFF	TGCAGCGTTGAACGACAGGGAGTGGAAAAACTGTTTTTT
TRBV7-8	NA	NA	TRBJ1-4	CASSLAGAATNEKLFF	TGTGCCAGCAGCTTAGCTGGCGCGGCAACTAATGAAAAACTGTTTTTT
TRBV9	TRBD1	NA	TRBJ2-5	CASSVGGGAETQYF	TGTGCCAGCAGCGTAGGAGGGGGCGCAGAGACCCAGTACTTC
TRBV1	NA	NA	TRBJ2-7	CTSSRDFLRVSYEQYF	TGCACCAGCAGCCGGGACTTTCTAAGGGTCTCCTACGAGCAGTACTTC
TRBV10-2	NA	few	TRBJ2-1	CASSDRINEQFF	TGCGCCAGCAGTGACAGGATCAATGAGCAGTTCTTC
TRBV2	NA	NA	TRBJ1-6	CASRMETSNSPLHF	TGTGCCAGCAGGATGGAGACGAGTAATTCACCCCTCCACTTT
TRBV29-1	NA	NA	TRBJ2-7	CSVDNGYEQYF	TGCAGCGTTGATAACGGGTACGAGCAGTACTTC
TRBV30	TRBD1	NA	TRBJ1-1	CAWSPGQGNTEAFF	TGTGCCTGGAGTCCGGGACAGGGAAACACTGAAGCTTTCTTT
TRBV5-5	NA	NA	TRBJ1-2	CASSFSASGYTF	TGTGCCAGCAGCTTCTCAGCGAGTGGCTACACCTTC
TRBV19	NA	NA	TRBJ1-2	CASNYREVAYGYTF	TGTGCCAGTAATTACAGGGAAGTCGCCTATGGCTACACCTTC
TRBV11-2	NA	NA	TRBJ1-1	CASRRGGTEAFF	TGTGCCAGCCGGCGGGGGGGTACTGAAGCTTTCTTT
TRBV15	NA	NA	TRBJ2-6	CATSRDLGNSGANVLTF	TGTGCCACCAGCAGAGATCTGGGCAACTCTGGGGCCAACGTCCTGACTTTC
TRBV28	NA	NA	TRBJ1-6	CASSFADRRNSPLHF	TGTGCCAGCAGTTTTGCGGACAGACGGAATTCACCCCTCCACTTT
TRBV27	NA	once	TRBJ2-7	CASSLSQTTGPYEQYF	TGTGCCAGCAGTTTATCCCAGACTACCGGGCCCTACGAGCAGTACTTC
TRBV12-5	NA	NA	TRBJ2-1	CASGPDIYLYNEQFF	TGTGCTAGTGGCCCCGACATCTACCTTTACAATGAGCAGTTCTTC
TRBV2	NA	NA	TRBJ1-1	CASSAEGNTEAFF	TGTGCCAGCAGTGCGGAGGGGAACACTGAAGCTTTCTTT
TRBV4-2	TRBD2	NA	TRBJ2-1	CASSPGTSGYNEQFF	TGTGCCAGCAGCCCCGGGACTAGCGGATACAATGAGCAGTTCTTC
TRBV30	TRBD1	NA	TRBJ2-5	CAWSIDRVQETQYF	TGTGCCTGGAGTATAGACAGGGTCCAAGAGACCCAGTACTTC
TRBV5-4	NA	NA	TRBJ2-7	CASSLEQSSYEQYF	TGTGCCAGCAGCTTGGAACAGAGCTCCTACGAGCAGTACTTC
TRBV3-1/TRBV3-2	NA	NA	TRBJ2-1	CASSQDQQRYNEQFF	TGTGCCAGCAGCCAAGACCAGCAGCGCTACAATGAGCAGTTCTTC
TRBV19	NA	once	TRBJ1-2	CASSIVPYDGYTF	TGTGCCAGTAGTATAGTCCCGTATGATGGCTACACCTTC
TRBV6-5	NA	NA	TRBJ1-2	CASSYSGDYYGYTF	TGTGCCAGCAGTTACTCGGGGGACTACTATGGCTACACCTTC
TRBV7-2	TRBD1	once	TRBJ1-2	CASSLARTGEPVGGYTF	TGTGCCAGCAGCTTAGCCCGGACAGGGGAGCCCGTCGGTGGCTACACCTTC